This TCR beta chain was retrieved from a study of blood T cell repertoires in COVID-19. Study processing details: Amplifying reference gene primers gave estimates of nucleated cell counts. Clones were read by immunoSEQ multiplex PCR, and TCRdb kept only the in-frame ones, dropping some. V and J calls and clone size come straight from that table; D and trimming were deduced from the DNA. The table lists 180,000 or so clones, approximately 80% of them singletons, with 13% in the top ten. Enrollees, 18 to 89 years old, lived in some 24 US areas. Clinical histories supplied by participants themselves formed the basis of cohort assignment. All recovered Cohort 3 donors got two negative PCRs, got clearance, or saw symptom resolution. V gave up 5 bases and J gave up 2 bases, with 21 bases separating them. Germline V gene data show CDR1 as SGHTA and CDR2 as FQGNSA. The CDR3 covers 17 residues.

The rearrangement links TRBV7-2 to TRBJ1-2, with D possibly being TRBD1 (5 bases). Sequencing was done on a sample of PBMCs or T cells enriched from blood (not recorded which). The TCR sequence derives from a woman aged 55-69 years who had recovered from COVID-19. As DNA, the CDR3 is TGTGCCAGCAGCCGGACAACCTCCCCGACACACAACTATGGCTACACCTTC. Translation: CASSRTTSPTHNYGYTF.